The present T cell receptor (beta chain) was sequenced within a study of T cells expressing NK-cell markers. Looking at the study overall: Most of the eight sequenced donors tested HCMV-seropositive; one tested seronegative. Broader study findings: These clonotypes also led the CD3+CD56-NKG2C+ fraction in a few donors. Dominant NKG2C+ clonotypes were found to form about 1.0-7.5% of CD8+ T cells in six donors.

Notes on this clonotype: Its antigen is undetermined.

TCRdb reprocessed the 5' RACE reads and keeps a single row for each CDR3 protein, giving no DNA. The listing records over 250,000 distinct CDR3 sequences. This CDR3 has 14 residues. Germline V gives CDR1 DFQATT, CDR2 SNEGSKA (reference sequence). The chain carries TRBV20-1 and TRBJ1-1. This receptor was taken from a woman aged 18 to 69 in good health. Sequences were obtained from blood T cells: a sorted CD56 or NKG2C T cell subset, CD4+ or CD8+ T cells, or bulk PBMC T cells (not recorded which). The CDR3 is CSARDGQGQTEAFF.